This T cell receptor beta chain comes out of a study of T cell repertoires in cytomegalovirus infection. As for the study in general: Public TCR beta signatures indicated both CMV infection and matching HLA type.

Trimming shortened V by 1 base and J by 3 bases, and 7 bases separated the two germline ends. Germline CDR1 SGHTA, CDR2 FQGNSA. This CDR3 comprises 14 residues. This clonotype was detected many times. Antigen: not known. MiXCR, run by TCRdb on the reads, gives a single entry per CDR3 protein. The table includes 450,000 to 550,000 distinct CDR3 sequences, about 42% detected once. The sequence was collected from a human donor in good health (CMV status not recorded). Some clones in this sample may be carry-over from other donors' samples. The rearrangement uses TRBV7-2 and TRBJ2-1; D remains unclear. This specimen was cultured PBMCs, taken from culture after CMV antigen stimulation. CDR3 coding DNA: TGTGCCAGCAGCTTAGAATTGGGCTACAATGAGCAGTTCTTC. Translation gives CASSLELGYNEQFF.